What follows is one T cell receptor (beta chain) and its context. In its sample, this clonotype was seen a few times. The clone's antigen remains unknown. The sample holds no much larger clone one base away, and base qualities are not on file. The CDR3, from cysteine to phenylalanine, totals 11 residues. Here the CDR3 DNA is all that survives: 33 bases in frame from base 1. CDR1 SGHTA and CDR2 FQGNSA were looked up in the germline V gene. The germline V end is reduced by 3 bases and the J end by 15 bases; junction bases left unmatched: 4. The sample originates from a study of identical twins (dated by TCRdb to the mid-2010s). Study-wide context: To test whether fetal clonotypes persist, the study used deep sequencing on TCR alpha and beta repertoires from monozygotic twins, unrelated adults of various ages, and cord blood. Replicate twin experiments were performed at different times using different library preparation protocols to rule out contamination. The investigation overall reported the following: Out-of-frame TCR alpha sharing in monozygotic twins was systematically underestimated by recombination models, whereas sharing between unrelated individuals was in agreement with the recombination models. In beta out-of-frame sequences, excess twin sharing was weaker, because having fewer shared sequences lowered the signal-to-noise ratio. Invariant T cells such as MAIT and iNKT could partly confound zero-insertion analyses, though diverse VJ usage argued against this for most clonotypes. Because the same donors could not be followed over many years, the conclusions relied on cross-sectional statistical analysis. Out-of-frame TCR alpha sequences shared between twins showed an excess of low generation-probability sequences compared with coincidental sharing between unrelated individuals. Abundant cord blood beta clonotypes had fewer insertions, young adult naive repertoires showed a similar but weaker trend, and memory repertoires showed no such trend.

The method behind the library was 5' RACE. Sequencing was carried out with an Illumina HiSeq 2000. A universal primer binding site was added through template switching, and the final cDNA carried a unique molecular identifier so that TCR cDNA molecules could be counted accurately. First-strand cDNA for TCR alpha and beta chains was synthesized from specific primers in the conserved constant-segment region. To control for contamination, each cDNA library was double barcoded with a SMART-Mk sample barcode plus Illumina barcodes. TruSeq adapter sequences along with Illumina sample barcodes were introduced in two successive PCR steps. TCR alpha and beta cDNA libraries were sequenced on the Illumina HiSeq platform with custom primers. On the study's bioinformatics: Unique molecular identifiers were extracted from raw reads with MiGEC, and CDR3 positions were determined with MiXCR. For each individual, recombination models were inferred using an EM algorithm with the repgenHMM and IGoR tools. Shared clonotypes were analyzed with the tcR package in R, and sharing was normalized by the product of cloneset sizes. To study raw recombination without the effects of thymic and clonal selection, out-of-frame nonproductive sequences were analyzed. The raw public reads went through TCRdb reprocessing: fastp at Q25, MiXCR clone calling, in-frame beta chains kept. Entries that share a CDR3 protein sequence are merged under the most common genes and DNA. The V and J calls were not made by the authors but by TCRdb's processing. Present in this sample are 430,000 or so distinct CDR3 sequences, approximately 24% of which were seen just once. About 2.7% of the sample comes from the top ten.

Only healthy Caucasian donors were included. Three pairs of female monozygotic twins, all aged about 18 to 29 years, were included in the twin cohort. Positive isolation kits from Invitrogen were used to isolate CD4+ and CD8+ T cell populations. The same sample was also studied in work on T cells expressing NK-cell markers. As the second study states: Three sorted T-cell subsets (CD3+CD56+NKG2C+, CD3+CD56+NKG2C- and CD3+CD56-NKG2C+) from roughly 8 donors had their TCR beta-chain repertoires profiled. Among the eight sequenced donors, only one was HCMV-seronegative, while the other seven were HCMV-seropositive. In several experiments an anti-gammadeltaTCR antibody was added to restrict sorting to alphabetaTCR-expressing T cells. In 5 to 7 donors, the dominant CD3+CD56+NKG2C+ clonotypes ranked among the top 10 CD8+ clonotypes, making up roughly 1.0-7.0% of CD8+ T cells. Those dominant clonotypes were again the most abundant among CD3+CD56-NKG2C+ cells in a handful of donors, at about 28.3-65%. It remained unclear whether the expanded NKG2C-expressing T cell clones were specific for HCMV antigens. All eight donors whose samples were sequenced were randomly selected healthy volunteers, three of them men and five women. HCMV-specific IgG was detected in serum with a commercial ELISA kit to determine HCMV serostatus. Reads were demultiplexed and grouped by UMI with MIGEC, and clonotypes were assembled and quantified with MiTCR. Only TCR cDNA sequences supported by at least two reads were kept to exclude erroneous sequences. The tcR package was used for downstream repertoire analysis, with clonotypes matched between fractions based on CDR3 nucleotide sequence plus V segment. Antigen specificity was annotated against VDJdb with VDJmatch, allowing one amino acid substitution in CDR3.

Input material: CD4+ T cells sorted from blood. This receptor was identified in a woman younger than 35 in good health. Recombination connected TRBV7-2 to TRBJ2-1, with 8 middle bases fitting TRBD2. The CDR3 reads CASSFDSGRFF. At the DNA level, the sequence is TGTGCCAGCAGCTTCGACAGCGGGAGGTTCTTC.